The 20 T cell receptor beta chains listed next were all sequenced from one sample in a study of T cells in Graves' hyperthyroidism and ophthalmopathy. RNA transcripts were the template for amplifying TCR beta CDR3 regions. TCR CDR3 underwent first-round RT-PCR with the HTBI primer set. MiXCR, applied by TCRdb to the multiplex PCR reads, yields one record per CDR3 protein. The sample records roughly 510,000 distinct CDR3 sequences, around 20% being singletons. The sequencing sample was made of blood. The receptors were sampled from a man aged 18 to 29 with Graves' hyperthyroidism.

This clonotype has only a few counts. The chain has TRBV19 and TRBJ1-5; D gene unclear. Trimming left V 3 bases short and J 9 bases short, with 9 bases between. Per germline, CDR1 LNHDA and CDR2 SQIVND (reference sequence). The CDR3 is 12 residues long. In DNA form, the CDR3 reads TGTGCCAGTAGTATTGGAGGTCGGCCCCAGCATTTT. Its protein product is CASSIGGRPQHF.

The V call is TRBV18, the J call TRBJ2-7, with D possibly matching TRBD1 (5 bases). The CDR3 is made up of 15 amino acids. Trimming took 5 bases from V and 1 from J, leaving 15 bases between them. CDR1 is KGHSH and CDR2 is LQKENI in the germline V gene. Written as DNA, the CDR3 is TGTGCCAGCTCAGGAAGACAGCGACCATCCTACGAGCAGTACTTC. Protein product: CASSGRQRPSYEQYF.

This clonotype was found a few times. This chain's CDR3 is CASSPLRGPGTEAFF. Written as DNA, the CDR3 is TGCGCCAGCAGTCCGCTCCGGGGGCCCGGCACTGAAGCTTTCTTT. This chain joins TRBV5-1 and TRBJ1-1; perhaps TRBD1 as D (6 bases). Germline values: CDR1 SGHRS, CDR2 YFSETQ. This CDR3 has 15 residues. V lost 5 bases and J lost 4, with 18 bases in between.

This clonotype was detected ten times or more. The chain employs TRBV11-2 and TRBJ1-4, with TRBD1 as a possible D gene (5 bases). Germline lookup yields CDR1 SGHAT and CDR2 FQNNGV. Trimming stripped 1 base from V and 0 bases from J, with 15 bases between. CDR3 length: 18 amino acids. This chain's CDR3 is CASSLVGGTLATNEKLFF. CDR3 nucleotides: TGTGCCAGCAGCTTAGTGGGCGGGACGCTGGCAACTAATGAAAAACTGTTTTTT.

This sequence joins TRBV9 and TRBJ1-1, with a weak D call TRBD1 (6 bases). V gave up 4 bases and J gave up 0 bases, with 19 bases separating them. The V gene's germline CDR1 is SGDLS and CDR2 YYNGEE. The length of the CDR3 is 17 residues. The CDR3 loop reads CASSPRGGGDMNTEAFF. CDR3 coding DNA: TGTGCCAGCAGCCCCCGGGGGGGGGGGGACATGAACACTGAAGCTTTCTTT.

The chain employs TRBV11-2 and TRBJ2-7; D possibly matches TRBD1 or TRBD2 (6 bases each). The CDR3 has 16 amino acids. Germline CDR1 is SGHAT and CDR2 is FQNNGV. V lost 5 bases to trimming and J lost 2 bases, with 19 bases between them. The CDR3 sequence is CASSPSRGLSPYEQYF. The CDR3 region has the DNA TGTGCCAGCAGCCCCAGCAGGGGACTCAGCCCCTACGAGCAGTACTTC.

This CDR3 reads CASSGWETQNIQYF. In DNA form, the CDR3 reads TGCGCCAGCAGTGGTTGGGAGACGCAGAACATTCAGTACTTC. V and J are TRBV10-2 and TRBJ2-4, with a possible D match to TRBD2 (5 bases). This CDR3 has 14 amino acids. Germline-derived CDR1 and CDR2 are WSHSY and SAAADI. Trimming stripped 4 bases from V and 7 bases from J, with 14 bases between.

This clonotype was picked up many times. This rearrangement joins TRBV19 to TRBJ1-5, with no clear D. The CDR3 has 14 amino acids. Germline V gene sequence: CDR1 LNHDA, CDR2 SQIVND (reference sequence). V was shortened by 2 bases and J by 3 bases, with 8 bases between the two germline ends. CDR3 sequence (DNA): TGTGCCAGTAGTATAACGGGGTACAATCAGCCCCAGCATTTT. Protein: CASSITGYNQPQHF.

This clonotype showed up many times. The CDR3: CASTRGLSYGYTF. The CDR3 region has the DNA TGTGCCAGCACCCGGGGCCTTTCCTATGGCTACACCTTC. The V and J genes are TRBV12-3 or TRBV12-4 and TRBJ1-2; TRBD1 is a possible D gene (5 bases). The V gene lost 7 bases and the J gene lost 4 bases, with 13 bases spanning the gap. The CDR3 is 13 residues long.

This clonotype was counted ten times or more. V is TRBV28 and J is TRBJ1-2; D gene ambiguous. Deletions cut 4 bases from V and 7 bases from J, with 19 bases between. The CDR3 consists of 15 residues. The germline gives CDR1 MDHEN, CDR2 SYDVKM. The CDR3 DNA is TGTGCCAGCAGTTGGGGTGGAGAAAGCGGCTGTGGCTACACCTTC. Translated, it gives CASSWGGESGCGYTF.

Ten or more counts support this clonotype. This chain connects TRBV28 to TRBJ1-2; D is uncertain. This CDR3 comprises 13 residues. Trimming took off 2 bases at V and 2 bases at J, with 6 bases between the two ends. Germline lookup yields CDR1 MDHEN and CDR2 SYDVKM. CDR3 amino acids: CASSLHTNYGYTF. CDR3 sequence (DNA): TGTGCCAGCAGTTTACACACCAACTATGGCTACACCTTC.

This clonotype has ten or more counts. V gene TRBV12-3 or TRBV12-4 combines with J gene TRBJ1-2, with 10 bases lining up with TRBD1. Losses at the gene ends were 4 bases for V and 6 bases for J; bases not matched to a gene: 5. There are 14 residues in the CDR3. The CDR3 is CASSSGTGVDGYTF. Here the CDR3 DNA reads TGTGCCAGCAGTTCCGGGACAGGGGTGGATGGCTACACCTTC.

This clonotype was observed at least ten times. V is TRBV5-1 and J is TRBJ2-7, with D possibly matching TRBD2 (5 bases). V dropped 0 bases and J dropped 3 bases, with 19 bases sitting between them. Germline lookup yields CDR1 SGHRS and CDR2 YFSETQ. The CDR3 spans 17 residues. The CDR3 spells CASSLAFPEDSNYEQYF. DNA for the CDR3: TGCGCCAGCAGCTTGGCCTTCCCGGAGGATTCCAACTACGAGCAGTACTTC.

This clonotype came up many times. V usage is TRBV6-2 or TRBV6-3 and J usage is TRBJ2-5; TRBD2 might be the D (5 bases). Trimming removed 7 bases from V and 1 base from J, with 16 bases in between. The CDR3 sequence is 15 residues long. Germline-derived CDR1 and CDR2 are MNHEY and SVGEGT. CDR3 residues: CASNLPQEGQETQYF. The DNA of the CDR3 is TGTGCCAGCAATCTCCCACAAGAGGGCCAAGAGACCCAGTACTTC.

In its sample, this clonotype was seen many times. The CDR3 DNA reads as TGCGCCAGCAGCTTGCGGGCCCTCAACCAGGACACTGAAGCTTTCTTT. Translating it yields CASSLRALNQDTEAFF. This chain joins TRBV5-1 and TRBJ1-1, with D unresolved. V was trimmed by 1 base and J by 3 bases, leaving 16 bases between them. Germline loops: CDR1 SGHRS, CDR2 YFSETQ. CDR3 size: 16 residues.

This clonotype was counted ten times or more. The chain links TRBV12-3 or TRBV12-4 to TRBJ1-1, with D unresolved. This CDR3 comprises 15 residues. V shed 1 base and J shed 6 bases, with 15 bases lying between them. The CDR3 bases are TGTGCCAGCAGTTTAGGTCGGGTGGAGGACTCTGAAGCTTTCTTT. Translation gives CASSLGRVEDSEAFF.

The table lists this clonotype with many counts. CDR3 nucleotide sequence: TGTGCCACCAGCAGAGATCGACAGGGGGACTACGAGCAGTACTTC. It yields the protein CATSRDRQGDYEQYF. The chain uses TRBV15 and TRBJ2-7; 9 nucleotides line up with TRBD1. Germline CDR1 and CDR2: LNHNV and YYDKDF (reference sequence). The CDR3 has 15 residues. After removal of 0 bases from V and 3 bases from J, the junction contained 3 bases not matched to a gene.

V gene TRBV13 combines with J gene TRBJ2-7; 11 nucleotides match TRBD2. Per germline, CDR1 PRHDT and CDR2 FYEKMQ (reference sequence). The CDR3 is 14 amino acids. V dropped 5 bases and J dropped 4; count of bases not matched to a gene: 4. The CDR3 DNA is TGTGCCAGCAGCGTAACTAGCGGGAGTTACGAGCAGTACTTC. As protein: CASSVTSGSYEQYF.

V gene TRBV5-1 combines with J gene TRBJ1-1, with D possibly matching TRBD1 (6 bases). The V and J ends lost 4 bases and 11 bases respectively, with 21 bases between them. The CDR3 has 14 amino acids. Germline V gene sequence: CDR1 SGHRS, CDR2 YFSETQ. This CDR3 is CASSPGQRRSPAFF. The CDR3 DNA is TGCGCCAGCAGCCCAGGACAGCGAAGAAGCCCGGCTTTCTTT.

This clonotype was seen just once. J is TRBJ2-5 and V is TRBV28, with 7 bases lining up with TRBD2. CDR3 length: 15 residues. Per germline, CDR1 MDHEN and CDR2 SYDVKM. V shed 7 bases and J 6 bases; nucleotides not matched to a gene: 14. The CDR3 loop is CASNQPGGGKKTQYF. The CDR3 DNA is TGTGCCAGCAACCAACCGGGGGGAGGGAAAAAGACCCAGTACTTC. The whole variable domain, filled in from reference TRBV28 and TRBJ2-5, reads DVKVTQSSRYLVKRTGEKVFLECVQDMDHENMFWYRQDPGLGLRLIYFSYDVKMKEKGDIPEGYSVSREKKERFSLILESASTNQTSMYLCASNQPGGGKKTQYFGPGTRLLVL.